This T cell receptor beta chain originates from a study of T cells in Graves' hyperthyroidism and ophthalmopathy. Germline loops: CDR1 ENHRY, CDR2 SYGVKD. Trimming removed 6 bases from V and 7 bases from J; junction bases left unmatched: 9. The CDR3 contains 13 residues. RNA transcripts provided the source from which TCR beta CDR3 regions were amplified. A set of HTBI primers served as the primers for a first-round RT-PCR of the TCR CDR3. TCRdb analysed the multiplex PCR reads with MiXCR anew, one entry per CDR3 protein. Among nearly 750,000 distinct CDR3 sequences listed, over 35% were seen once. Hyperthyroidism had been newly diagnosed in patients aged 18 to 65, and its duration was under 2 months.

The rearrangement links TRBV10-3 to TRBJ2-7; 7 bases fit TRBD2. This sequence originates from a middle-aged woman with Graves' hyperthyroidism. Sequenced material: blood. The CDR3 nucleotides are TGTGCCATCAGCAGCGGGAACTGGGGGGAGCAGTACTTC. Protein: CAISSGNWGEQYF.